The 22 T cell receptor beta chains below come from one sample, sequenced in a study of CD8+ T cells in alopecia areata. Treatment specified: oral pan-JAK inhibitor, 5-10 mg twice daily. cDNA reverse transcribed from extracted RNA served as the sequencing template. This table comes from immunoSEQ multiplex PCR, and its TCRdb copy is limited to in-frame clones, with some not included. The table shows more than 85,000 clones, with 60% to 75% occurring only once. The sample was CD8+ T cells sorted from blood, taken at week 4, from a patient treated with tofacitinib. The receptors stem from a human donor with alopecia areata.

This sequence joins TRBV4-1 and TRBJ1-2; D remains ambiguous. CDR3 length: 14 residues. Per the germline V gene, CDR1 is MGHRA and CDR2 is YSYEKL. V was clipped by 1 base and J by 3 bases, with 9 bases between them. CDR3 DNA: TGCGCCAGCAGCCAAGTTGCCAGCCACTATGGCTACACCTTC. It encodes CASSQVASHYGYTF.

This chain connects TRBV4-1 to TRBJ1-1, with TRBD1 matching over 8 bases. The J segment lost 6 bases and the V segment lost 3 bases, leaving 0 bases of the junction unmatched. CDR3 size: 12 residues. Germline-derived CDR1 and CDR2 are MGHRA and YSYEKL. In DNA, the CDR3 is TGCGCCAGCAGCCAGGACAGGGCTGAAGCTTTCTTT. Translated, it gives CASSQDRAEAFF.

The table lists this clone with a few counts. This chain links TRBV23-1 with TRBJ1-5, with 8 bases identical to TRBD1. TRBV23-1 carries the ORF label, with uncertain function. The J segment lost 2 bases and the V segment lost 8 bases, leaving 8 bases of the junction unmatched. This CDR3 is built from 15 residues. CDR3 sequence: CASQHIQGGNQPQHF. CDR3 nucleotide sequence: TGCGCCAGCCAACACATACAGGGGGGCAATCAGCCCCAGCATTTT.

The rearrangement uses TRBV29-1 and TRBJ1-1, with TRBD1 identical over 9 bases. Germline V gene lookup returns CDR1 SQVTM and CDR2 ANQGSEA. The V and J ends lost 7 bases and 5 bases, in that order; junction bases with no gene match: 5. The CDR3 has 12 residues. As DNA, the CDR3 is TGCAGCGACTGGACAGGGGAAACTGAAGCTTTCTTT. As protein: CSDWTGETEAFF.

V and J are TRBV27 and TRBJ2-7; D is possibly TRBD2 (5 bases). Trimming pared 2 bases from V and 1 base from J, leaving 6 bases between. Germline V CDR1 and CDR2: MNHEY, SMNVEV (reference sequence). CDR3 length: 13 residues. The CDR3 here is CASSLRRSYEQYF. CDR3 bases: TGTGCCAGCAGTTTAAGGAGGTCCTACGAGCAGTACTTC.

The chain combines TRBV9 with TRBJ1-1; D not certain. V gave up 2 bases and J gave up 2 bases, with 10 bases separating them. CDR3 size: 14 residues. The V gene's germline CDR1 is SGDLS and CDR2 YYNGEE. The CDR3 region is CASSVEQSNTEAFF. In nucleotides, the CDR3 is TGTGCCAGCAGCGTCGAACAGAGCAACACTGAAGCTTTCTTT.

V usage is TRBV27 and J usage is TRBJ1-5, with TRBD1 matching 7 bases. The CDR3 is 14 residues long. Trimming at V came to 6 bases and at J to 0 bases, leaving 2 bases not matched to a gene. From germline, CDR1 is MNHEY and CDR2 SMNVEV (reference sequence). The DNA of the CDR3 is TGTGCCAGCAGGCCAGGGGGTAGCAATCAGCCCCAGCATTTT. Protein: CASRPGGSNQPQHF.

This sequence joins TRBV6-4 and TRBJ2-1; 9 bases align to TRBD2. CDR1 MRHNA and CDR2 SNTAGT come from the germline V gene. CDR3 size: 15 residues. The V and J ends lost 5 bases and 5 bases, in that order; junction bases with no gene match: 7. The CDR3 loop reads CASSPSGGSHNEQFF. The CDR3 nucleotides read TGTGCCAGCAGTCCCAGCGGGGGGTCACACAATGAGCAGTTCTTC.

Concerning this clone: This sample includes further DNA sequences coding for the same CDR3. The V gene is TRBV28, the J gene TRBJ2-3; D is unresolved. Germline V gene data show CDR1 as MDHEN and CDR2 as SYDVKM. Trimming pared 2 bases from V and 3 bases from J, leaving 0 bases between. This CDR3 has 11 amino acids. Written as DNA, the CDR3 is TGTGCCAGCAGTTTAACAGATACGCAGTATTTT. It codes for CASSLTDTQYF.

This clone was counted only a few times. This chain connects TRBV6-1 to TRBJ2-7, with TRBD1 matching 11 bases. The ends lost 6 bases at V and 4 bases at J; junction bases unmatched: 5. The CDR3 loop spans 14 amino acids. CDR1 and CDR2 (germline): MNHNS, SASEGT. The CDR3 region is CASSTGTGGYEQYF. CDR3 nucleotides: TGTGCCAGCAGCACCGGGACAGGGGGGTACGAGCAGTACTTC.

The chain links TRBV30 to TRBJ2-2; weak D call: TRBD2 (6 bases). Trimming stripped 3 bases from V and 4 bases from J, with 12 bases between. There are 14 residues in the CDR3. The V gene's germline CDR1 is GTSNPN and CDR2 SVGIG (reference sequence). CDR3 in amino acids: CAWRWTILTGELFF. The CDR3 DNA reads TGTGCCTGGAGGTGGACTATCCTCACCGGGGAGCTGTTTTTT. The full variable domain, in which reference TRBV30 and TRBJ2-2 provide the parts outside the CDR3, is SQTIHQWPATLVQPVGSPLSLECTVEGTSNPNLYWYRQAAGRGLQLLFYSVGIGQISSEVPQNLSASRPQDRQFILSSKKLLLSDSGFYLCAWRWTILTGELFFGEGSRLTVL.

The V call is TRBV28, the J call TRBJ2-1, with D unresolved. This CDR3 has 11 residues. Germline lookup yields CDR1 MDHEN and CDR2 SYDVKM. The V gene lost 3 bases and the J gene lost 5 bases, with 2 bases spanning the gap. Here the CDR3 reads CASSFHNEQFF. The CDR3 bases are TGTGCCAGCAGTTTCCACAATGAGCAGTTCTTC.

The chain has TRBV25-1 and TRBJ2-1; no definite D call. V was cut by 2 bases and J by 5 bases, with 22 bases left in between. This CDR3 spans 18 amino acids. Germline V gene sequence: CDR1 MGHDK, CDR2 SYGVNS. CDR3 residues: CASSERPINVLPHNEQFF. CDR3 sequence (DNA): TGTGCCAGCAGTGAACGCCCCATCAATGTGCTCCCTCACAATGAGCAGTTCTTC.

The V gene is TRBV4-1, the J gene TRBJ2-7; D is undetermined. V dropped 0 bases and J dropped 3 bases, with 9 bases sitting between them. This CDR3 is built from 14 residues. CDR1 is MGHRA, CDR2 YSYEKL, per germline. The CDR3 region is CASSQESVGYEQYF. The CDR3 region has the DNA TGCGCCAGCAGCCAAGAATCGGTAGGCTACGAGCAGTACTTC.

This chain connects TRBV2 to TRBJ2-3; possible D gene TRBD2, 5 bases. With 8 bases removed from V and 1 base from J, the gap between germline ends came to 16 bases. The CDR3 totals 15 residues. The germline CDR1 and CDR2 sequences are SNHLY and FYNNEI. Here the CDR3 DNA reads TGTGCCAGCCAAAACCGGGATACTCGCACAGATACGCAGTATTTT. As protein: CASQNRDTRTDTQYF.

The chain joins TRBV5-6 to TRBJ2-1; a possible D gene is TRBD1 (6 bases). CDR1 and CDR2 (germline): SGHDT, YYEEEE. Trimming pared 4 bases from V and 0 bases from J, leaving 17 bases between. The CDR3 is 17 residues long. The CDR3 loop is CASSPTLGALSYNEQFF. CDR3 in DNA: TGTGCCAGCAGCCCAACGTTGGGGGCTCTCTCCTACAATGAGCAGTTCTTC.

This chain uses TRBV7-9 with TRBJ2-1; D might be TRBD1 (6 bases). Trimming pared 5 bases from V and 6 bases from J, leaving 8 bases between. The CDR3 length is 12 residues. Germline lookup yields CDR1 SEHNR and CDR2 FQNEAQ (reference sequence). CDR3 in DNA: TGTGCCAGCAGCCCGGACAGCAATGAGCAGTTCTTC. It specifies CASSPDSNEQFF.

J is TRBJ2-1 and V is TRBV27, with D perhaps TRBD2 (5 bases). Germline V CDR1 and CDR2: MNHEY, SMNVEV (reference sequence). V gave up 3 bases and J gave up 0 bases, with 6 bases separating them. CDR3 length: 14 residues. CDR3 DNA sequence: TGTGCCAGCAGTTTCGGAGGCTCCTACAATGAGCAGTTCTTC. It is translated as CASSFGGSYNEQFF.

This clone was counted a few times. This chain connects TRBV21-1 to TRBJ2-5; the D call TRBD2 from the table was never checked on the DNA. TRBV21-1 is marked as a pseudogene. This CDR3 comprises 13 residues. The CDR3 sequence is CASLNFPQETQYF. The CDR3 DNA reads as TGTGCCAGCTTAAATTTCCCTCAAGAGACCCAGTACTTC.

The V call is TRBV9, the J call TRBJ1-5; D remains ambiguous. Germline CDR1 is SGDLS and CDR2 is YYNGEE. Trimming took 6 bases from V and 5 from J, leaving 12 bases between them. This CDR3 is built from 13 residues. The CDR3 DNA sequence: TGTGCCAGCACCGGTCAGGAGGATCAGCCCCAGCATTTT. It translates to CASTGQEDQPQHF.

This sequence joins TRBV2 and TRBJ1-4, with TRBD1 identical over 7 bases. J was trimmed by 8 bases and V by 6 bases; bases with no gene match: 6. CDR1 is SNHLY, CDR2 FYNNEI, per germline. The CDR3 loop spans 13 amino acids. The DNA for the CDR3 is TGTGCCAGCAGGACAGGGAGAGGGGAAAAACTGTTTTTT. This encodes CASRTGRGEKLFF.

The rearrangement uses TRBV7-3 and TRBJ2-1, with 9 bases lining up with TRBD2. The CDR3 spans 17 residues. Germline loops: CDR1 SGHTA, CDR2 FQGTGA. The V gene end was trimmed by 5 bases and the J gene end by 9 bases; junction bases not matched to a gene: 17. CDR3 sequence: CASSPSSDSGSFAEQFF. The CDR3 DNA reads TGTGCCAGCAGCCCATCATCGGATAGCGGGAGCTTTGCTGAGCAGTTCTTC.